Shown below are 2 T cell receptor beta chains from a single sample sequenced in a study of cytomegalovirus exposure and HLA in healthy donors. This PCR relied on a set of 60 Vbeta primers and 13 Jbeta primers. Generated by immunoSEQ multiplex PCR, the TCRdb table keeps only in-frame clones and is missing some. The sample has roughly 57,000 clones. The sequencing input was PBMCs. The receptors originated from a man in his late teens or twenties in good health and CMV-seropositive.

The chain combines TRBV27 with TRBJ2-7, with a weak D call TRBD1 (5 bases). V dropped 6 bases and J dropped 5 bases, with 14 bases sitting between them. The CDR3 covers 13 residues. Per germline, CDR1 MNHEY and CDR2 SMNVEV (reference sequence). For the CDR3, the DNA is TGTGCCAGCAGGGACACAGGCATCCACGAGCAGTACTTC. Amino acid sequence: CASRDTGIHEQYF.

The rearrangement joins TRBV7-2 to TRBJ2-7; TRBD2 agrees at 12 bases. The trim removed 6 bases at V and 3 bases at J, leaving 3 bases unmatched. This CDR3 contains 14 residues. CDR1 and CDR2 (germline): SGHTA, FQGNSA. Here the CDR3 DNA reads TGTGCCAGCAGTTGGACTAGCGGGATCTACGAGCAGTACTTC. Amino acids: CASSWTSGIYEQYF.